These T cell receptor beta chains were read from a single sample in a study of T-cell memory formation after mild COVID-19. TCRdb independently ran MiXCR on the 5' RACE reads; one entry per CDR3 protein. This table has about 470,000 distinct CDR3 sequences, around a quarter appearing once. The sample was PBMCs or a T cell subset sorted from them (not recorded which). These receptors originate from an adult woman who had mild COVID-19 (a few samples of this study predate the infection). Cell type and time point are not known. Each CDR3 is given with its conserved first and last residue. D genes are given only for firm matches. Clone size is stated in some rows and not others, as once, few, many or a class when expanded.

j_call v_call clone_size d_call cdr3_nt cdr3_aa
TRBJ2-5 TRBV7-2 . . TGTGCCAGCAGCTTCCCCGGACGACCCCAAGAGACCCAGTACTTC CASSFPGRPQETQYF
TRBJ2-1 TRBV7-7 few TRBD1 TGTGCTAGCAGCCCAAGACAGGGGGGTGTCAATGAGCAGTTCTTC CASSPRQGGVNEQFF
TRBJ2-4 TRBV12-3/TRBV12-4 few . TGTGCCACCAGGTCGGCATTAGCCAAAAACATTCAGTACTTC CATRSALAKNIQYF
TRBJ2-4 TRBV18 . TRBD2 TGTGCCAGCTCACCACCGGGACTAGCGGGAGGGGTAGCCAAAAACATTCAGTACTTC CASSPPGLAGGVAKNIQYF
TRBJ2-7 TRBV12-3/TRBV12-4 few TRBD2 TGTGCCAGCACCCCGGGACTAGCGGAGACCTACGAGCAGTACTTC CASTPGLAETYEQYF
TRBJ1-1 TRBV5-4 . . TGTGCCAGCAGCTGGATGGGACGTGAGGCAGAAGCTTTCTTT CASSWMGREAEAFF
TRBJ1-2 TRBV19 few TRBD1 TGTGCCAGTAGTGACCTCGGGACAGGGGCCGTCTATGGCTACACCTTC CASSDLGTGAVYGYTF
TRBJ1-1 TRBV27 . . TGTGCCAGCAGTCCCTACCAGGGAATGAACACTGAAGCTTTCTTT CASSPYQGMNTEAFF
TRBJ1-1 TRBV7-9 . . TGTGCCAGCAGCCCCGTAGGAGGGCAGAACACTGAAGCTTTCTTT CASSPVGGQNTEAFF
TRBJ2-3 TRBV24-1 few . TGTGCCACCAGTGATTTGGTGGGATCCGAGTCAGGTGGCAGCAACAGGGATGGCACAGATACGCAGTATTTT CATSDLVGSESGGSNRDGTDTQYF
TRBJ1-2 TRBV5-1 . . TGCGCCAGCAGCCCAAGTGCTAACTATGGCTACACCTTC CASSPSANYGYTF
TRBJ1-2 TRBV30 . . TGTGCCTGGAGTCGGGACCTTGGCTACACCTTC CAWSRDLGYTF
TRBJ1-1 TRBV5-1 few . TGCGCCAGCAGCTTGGAGGTAGGACTGCAGAATGAAGCTTTCTTT CASSLEVGLQNEAFF